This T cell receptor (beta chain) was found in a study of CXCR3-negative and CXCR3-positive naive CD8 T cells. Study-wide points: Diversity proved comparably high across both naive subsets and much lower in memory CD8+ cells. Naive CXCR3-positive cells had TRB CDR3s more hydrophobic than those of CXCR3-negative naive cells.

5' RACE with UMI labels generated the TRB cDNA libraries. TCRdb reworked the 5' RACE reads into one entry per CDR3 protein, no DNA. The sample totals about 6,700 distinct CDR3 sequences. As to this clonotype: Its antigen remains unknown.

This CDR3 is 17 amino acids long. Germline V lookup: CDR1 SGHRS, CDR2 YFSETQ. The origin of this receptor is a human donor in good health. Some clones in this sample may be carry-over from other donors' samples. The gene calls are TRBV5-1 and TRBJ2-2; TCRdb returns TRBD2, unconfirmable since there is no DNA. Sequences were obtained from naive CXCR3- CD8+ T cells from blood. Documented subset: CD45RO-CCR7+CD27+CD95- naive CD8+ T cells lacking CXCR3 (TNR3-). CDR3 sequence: CASSLKGLAGAVGELFF.